This TCR beta chain was observed in a study of blood T cell repertoires in COVID-19. Across the study: COVID-19 samples, acute and convalescent, were from the United States, Italy and Spain. The analysed material was cDNA or gDNA that came from T cells, B-cell-depleted T cells, or PBMCs.

Germline values: CDR1 MDHEN, CDR2 SYDVKM. The CDR3 sequence is 16 residues long. Trimming took 5 bases from V and 0 from J; bases not matched to a gene: 7. In the original processing: Estimation of nucleated cell counts was performed using reference gene primer amplification. TCRdb keeps only in-frame clones here, not all; method: immunoSEQ multiplex PCR. V, J and clone size are taken as reported in that table, and D and trimming were inferred from the DNA itself. The data contain approximately 250,000 clones, 80% to 90% of them singletons. The TCR originated in a man between 60 and 70 years old with acute or convalescent COVID-19. The sequencing input was peripheral blood. The rearrangement links TRBV28 to TRBJ2-3, with 8 bases matching TRBD2. Here the CDR3 reads CASSPTSGISTDTQYF. CDR3 in DNA: TGTGCCAGCAGTCCCACTAGCGGTATCAGCACAGATACGCAGTATTTT.